These 32 T cell receptor beta chains were sequenced from one sample in a study of T cell responses to AZD1222 COVID-19 vaccine. Sequencing was performed with immunoSEQ multiplex PCR; in TCRdb, only in-frame clones are kept and a portion is missing. The sample yields around 90,000 clones, around 90% seen once. The specimen was peripheral blood, collected on day 0 of MenACWY control vaccination. The receptor source for this set is an adult in good health.

The rearrangement uses TRBV19 and TRBJ1-5; D is unclear. V shed 5 bases and J shed 4 bases, with 9 bases lying between them. The CDR3 spans 13 residues. Germline CDR1 is LNHDA and CDR2 is SQIVND (reference sequence). The CDR3 spells CASSVQINQPQHF. The CDR3 DNA reads TGTGCCAGTAGTGTACAGATTAATCAGCCCCAGCATTTT.

The rearrangement joins TRBV11-2 to TRBJ2-5; D possibly corresponds to TRBD2 (5 bases). V lost 4 bases to trimming and J lost 0 bases, with 15 bases between them. Germline-derived CDR1 and CDR2 are SGHAT and FQNNGV. The CDR3 totals 16 residues. CDR3 amino acids: CASSSWGTADQETQYF. The CDR3 DNA reads TGTGCCAGCAGCTCATGGGGAACAGCGGACCAAGAGACCCAGTACTTC.

The chain links TRBV20-1 to TRBJ1-5; TRBD1 agrees at 7 bases. Germline values: CDR1 DFQATT, CDR2 SNEGSKA (reference sequence). J gave up 1 base and V 3 bases, and 3 bases lay outside the gene matches. The CDR3 is 14 amino acids. The CDR3: CSASTGVSNQPQHF. The DNA for the CDR3 is TGCAGTGCTAGTACAGGGGTGAGCAATCAGCCCCAGCATTTT.

The chain uses TRBV7-2 and TRBJ1-1; D is perhaps TRBD1 (6 bases). Trimming removed 8 bases at V and 3 bases at J, with 13 bases between. This CDR3 is 13 amino acids long. Looked up from germline, CDR1 is SGHTA and CDR2 is FQGNSA. The CDR3 here is CASGRDTYTEAFF. DNA for the CDR3: TGTGCCAGCGGAAGGGACACTTACACTGAAGCTTTCTTT.

J is TRBJ1-4 and V is TRBV3-1 (or the pseudogene TRBV3-2); 7 positions match TRBD1. Germline assignment: CDR1 LGHDT and CDR2 YNNKEL (reference sequence). This CDR3 has 14 amino acids. Unmatched junction bases numbered 5, after V lost 0 bases and J lost 10 bases. Here the CDR3 DNA reads TGTGCCAGCAGCCAAGAACCTTCAGGGGGAAAACTGTTTTTT. Amino acids: CASSQEPSGGKLFF.

V is TRBV24-1 and J is TRBJ1-5, with D maybe TRBD1 (6 bases). This CDR3 region has 15 residues. CDR1 KGHDR and CDR2 SFDVKD come from the germline V gene. Trimming stripped 7 bases from V and 5 bases from J, with 17 bases between. The CDR3 sequence is CATSPQGASDQPQHF. DNA of the CDR3: TGTGCCACCAGCCCACAGGGCGCGTCCGATCAGCCCCAGCATTTT.

The V call is TRBV6-5, the J call TRBJ1-2, with D possibly being TRBD1 (6 bases). Deletions cut 5 bases from V and 5 bases from J, with 18 bases between. Germline V CDR1 and CDR2: MNHEY, SVGAGI. This CDR3 contains 15 residues. The CDR3 nucleotides are TGTGCCAGCAGTAACTTAGGGGGGGCGCTTTATGGCTACACCTTC. Amino acid sequence: CASSNLGGALYGYTF.

The rearrangement joins TRBV5-4 to TRBJ1-2; 9 bases agree with TRBD1. CDR1 is SGHNT and CDR2 is YYREEE in the germline V gene (reference sequence). V was clipped by 4 bases and J by 8 bases; unmatched bases: 15. CDR3 length: 16 residues. In nucleotides, the CDR3 is TGTGCCAGCAGCCTCCAACTCCCGGGACAGGGCTGGGGCTACACCTTC. Encoded protein: CASSLQLPGQGWGYTF.

V and J are TRBV20-1 and TRBJ1-4; a possible D gene is TRBD1 (5 bases). V gave up 3 bases and J gave up 0 bases, with 17 bases separating them. Germline CDR1 reads DFQATT; CDR2 reads SNEGSKA (reference sequence). The CDR3 is 17 residues long. CDR3 residues: CSASNRDALSTNEKLFF. The CDR3 bases are TGCAGTGCTAGTAATAGGGACGCATTATCAACTAATGAAAAACTGTTTTTT.

V and J are TRBV6-6 and TRBJ2-5; tentatively, D is TRBD1 (6 bases). This CDR3 has 19 amino acids. The germline gives CDR1 MNHNY, CDR2 SVGAGI (reference sequence). V lost 5 bases and J 4 bases, leaving 29 bases between the germline ends. CDR3 bases: TGTGCCAGCAGTCTCTGGGGATTGGGGGCTTCGAGTCCAGGAGAGACCCAGTACTTC. This translates into CASSLWGLGASSPGETQYF.

The gene calls are TRBV7-9 and TRBJ1-1; maybe TRBD1 (5 bases). V was shortened by 3 bases and J by 3 bases, with 14 bases between the two germline ends. CDR1 SEHNR and CDR2 FQNEAQ come from the germline V gene (reference sequence). The CDR3 is 15 amino acids. This CDR3 is CASSLLRQGDTEAFF. The DNA for the CDR3 is TGTGCCAGCAGCTTGTTACGGCAGGGAGACACTGAAGCTTTCTTT.

The chain combines TRBV2 with TRBJ1-2, with D possibly TRBD1 on 5 matching bases. The CDR3 sequence is 14 residues long. The ends were cut back, 2 bases at V and 2 bases at J, with 9 bases in the middle. Germline V lookup: CDR1 SNHLY, CDR2 FYNNEI. CDR3 sequence: CASSELGQNYGYTF. CDR3 coding DNA: TGTGCCAGCAGTGAATTGGGGCAGAACTATGGCTACACCTTC. Together with reference TRBV2 and TRBJ1-2, the CDR3 gives the full variable domain: EPEVTQTPSHQVTQMGQEVILRCVPISNHLYFYWYRQILGQKVEFLVSFYNNEISEKSEIFDDQFSVERPDGSNFTLKIRSTKLEDSAMYFCASSELGQNYGYTFGSGTRLTVV.

Here the CDR3 DNA reads TGTGCCAGCAGTTCGTCTGACAGCCTTGAAGCTTTCTTT. It is translated as CASSSSDSLEAFF. This chain uses TRBV28 with TRBJ1-1, with D perhaps TRBD1 (5 bases). V was clipped by 4 bases and J by 7 bases, with 13 bases between them. CDR1 is MDHEN, CDR2 SYDVKM, per germline. The CDR3 spans 13 residues.

The CDR3 nucleotides read TGTGCCAGCAGGTCCCCGGGACAGGGGTACGAGCAGTACTTC. Its protein product is CASRSPGQGYEQYF. The genes are TRBV27 and TRBJ2-7; TRBD1 agrees at 10 bases. V was clipped by 6 bases and J by 4 bases; unmatched bases: 6. This CDR3 region has 14 residues. The germline CDR1 and CDR2 sequences are MNHEY and SMNVEV (reference sequence).

V and J are TRBV12-3 or TRBV12-4 and TRBJ1-1, with unresolved D. There are 12 residues in the CDR3. V lost 4 bases, J lost 1 base, and 4 bases lay in between. CDR3 sequence: CASSSQNTEAFF. For the CDR3, the DNA is TGTGCCAGCAGTTCTCAGAACACTGAAGCTTTCTTT.

In regard to this clone: This sample also contains other DNA sequences that code for the same CDR3. V gene TRBV28 combines with J gene TRBJ2-7, with D hard to call. The CDR3 length is 11 residues. The V gene lost 4 bases and the J gene lost 4 bases, with 5 bases spanning the gap. The germline gives CDR1 MDHEN, CDR2 SYDVKM. CDR3 nucleotide sequence: TGTGCCAGCAGTTCGCCTTACGAGCAGTACTTC. This gives the protein CASSSPYEQYF. The entire variable domain, with the rest obtained from reference TRBV28 and TRBJ2-7, is as follows: DVKVTQSSRYLVKRTGEKVFLECVQDMDHENMFWYRQDPGLGLRLIYFSYDVKMKEKGDIPEGYSVSREKKERFSLILESASTNQTSMYLCASSSPYEQYFGPGTRLTVT.

This rearrangement joins TRBV5-6 to TRBJ2-5; D uncertain. Germline V gene data show CDR1 as SGHDT and CDR2 as YYEEEE. The CDR3 runs 15 residues. V was trimmed by 1 base and J by 4 bases, leaving 14 bases between them. The CDR3 loop reads CASSLLGPGLETQYF. The CDR3 DNA reads TGTGCCAGCAGCTTGTTAGGTCCGGGTTTAGAGACCCAGTACTTC.

This sequence joins TRBV2 and TRBJ2-2; TRBD1 agrees at 7 bases. CDR1 is SNHLY and CDR2 is FYNNEI in the germline V gene. The V segment lost 2 bases and the J segment 3 bases; nucleotides outside the gene matches: 0. The CDR3 sequence is 14 residues long. CDR3 sequence (DNA): TGTGCCAGCAGTGAACAGGGGGACACCGGGGAGCTGTTTTTT. It translates to CASSEQGDTGELFF.

The chain joins TRBV6-5 to TRBJ2-1; D is perhaps TRBD2 (6 bases). Trimming shortened V by 4 bases and J by 7 bases, and 17 bases separated the two germline ends. This CDR3 has 15 amino acids. Germline-derived CDR1 and CDR2 are MNHEY and SVGAGI. The DNA of the CDR3 is TGTGCCAGCAGTTCCCTATTTAGGGGACTGAATGAGCAGTTCTTC. Its protein product is CASSSLFRGLNEQFF.

This sequence joins TRBV24-1 and TRBJ1-5, with no clear D. Germline CDR1 reads KGHDR; CDR2 reads SFDVKD. V was clipped by 3 bases and J by 4 bases, with 9 bases between them. The CDR3 loop spans 14 amino acids. The DNA of the CDR3 is TGTGCCACCAGTGATGACCCCGGAAATCAGCCCCAGCATTTT. This encodes CATSDDPGNQPQHF.

The gene calls are TRBV7-9 and TRBJ2-7; D may match TRBD1 or TRBD2 (5 bases each). The V gene lost 2 bases and the J gene lost 4 bases, with 12 bases spanning the gap. The CDR3 extends over 14 amino acids. The germline V gene has CDR1 SEHNR and CDR2 FQNEAQ (reference sequence). Here the CDR3 reads CASSLSGGTYEQYF. In DNA form, the CDR3 reads TGTGCCAGCAGCTTAAGTGGGGGAACTTACGAGCAGTACTTC.

The chain carries TRBV5-1 and TRBJ2-2; D is perhaps TRBD1 (5 bases). The CDR3 sequence is 16 residues long. Germline loops: CDR1 SGHRS, CDR2 YFSETQ. V dropped 1 base and J dropped 2 bases, with 12 bases sitting between them. CDR3 residues: CASSLNTGVNTGELFF. CDR3 nucleotide sequence: TGCGCCAGCAGCTTGAATACAGGAGTAAACACCGGGGAGCTGTTTTTT. The entire variable domain, with the rest obtained from reference TRBV5-1 and TRBJ2-2, is as follows: KAGVTQTPRYLIKTRGQQVTLSCSPISGHRSVSWYQQTPGQGLQFLFEYFSETQRNKGNFPGRFSGRQFSNSRSEMNVSTLELGDSALYLCASSLNTGVNTGELFFGEGSRLTVL.

The rearrangement joins TRBV29-1 to TRBJ2-7; the D gene is possibly TRBD1 (6 bases). The germline V gene encodes CDR1 SQVTM and CDR2 ANQGSEA. The V end was cut by 5 bases, the J end by 7 bases, with 18 bases between. The CDR3 has 13 amino acids. For the CDR3, the DNA is TGCAGCGTTACGCTCCCAGGGGCAGTTGAGCAGTACTTC. It specifies CSVTLPGAVEQYF.

The chain uses TRBV19 and TRBJ2-5; D ambiguous. Per the germline V gene, CDR1 is LNHDA and CDR2 is SQIVND (reference sequence). V was pared by 4 bases and J by 2 bases, with 8 bases between. The CDR3 sequence is 13 residues long. The CDR3: CASSNRIQETQYF. The CDR3 DNA is TGTGCCAGTAGTAACAGAATACAAGAGACCCAGTACTTC.

The V gene is TRBV7-3, the J gene TRBJ2-3, with 8 bases matching TRBD1. Germline V gives CDR1 SGHTA, CDR2 FQGTGA. V dropped 5 bases and J dropped 1; count of bases not matched to a gene: 5. The CDR3 has 15 amino acids. The CDR3 here is CASSPLTGGTDTQYF. CDR3 nucleotides: TGTGCCAGCAGCCCTCTGACAGGGGGCACAGATACGCAGTATTTT.

Here the CDR3 DNA reads TGTGCCAGCTCACGTGGTCCGGATCAGCCCCAGCATTTT. It yields the protein CASSRGPDQPQHF. The V call is TRBV18, the J call TRBJ1-5; D remains ambiguous. In germline, CDR1 is KGHSH, CDR2 LQKENI. Trimming left V 4 bases short and J 5 bases short, with 9 bases between. CDR3 size: 13 residues.

This chain links TRBV28 with TRBJ2-2, with D perhaps assigned TRBD1 or TRBD2 (5 bases each). V lost 3 bases and J 5 bases, leaving 13 bases between the germline ends. The length of the CDR3 is 15 residues. CDR1 MDHEN and CDR2 SYDVKM come from the germline V gene. The DNA of the CDR3 is TGTGCCAGCAGTTTGGTCCAGGGCGGGACCGGGGAGCTGTTTTTT. Residues: CASSLVQGGTGELFF.

The chain has TRBV28 and TRBJ2-7; 14 bases align to TRBD2. CDR1 and CDR2 (germline): MDHEN, SYDVKM. Trimming cost V 4 bases and J 5 bases; bases outside gene matches: 10. The CDR3 extends over 17 amino acids. The CDR3 loop reads CASSSSPGLAGDNEQYF. The CDR3 region has the DNA TGTGCCAGCAGTTCGAGTCCGGGACTAGCGGGAGATAACGAGCAGTACTTC. The full variable domain, its missing parts supplied by reference TRBV28 and TRBJ2-7, is DVKVTQSSRYLVKRTGEKVFLECVQDMDHENMFWYRQDPGLGLRLIYFSYDVKMKEKGDIPEGYSVSREKKERFSLILESASTNQTSMYLCASSSSPGLAGDNEQYFGPGTRLTVT.

This chain connects TRBV4-2 to TRBJ2-2; the D gene is possibly TRBD1 (5 bases). V was cut by 4 bases and J by 4 bases, with 13 bases left in between. Germline V CDR1 and CDR2: LGHNA, YNFKEQ. This CDR3 is 15 amino acids long. CDR3 region: CASSLPGSPTGELFF. In nucleotides, the CDR3 is TGTGCCAGCAGCCTCCCAGGGTCCCCCACCGGGGAGCTGTTTTTT.

This sequence joins TRBV2 and TRBJ2-7, with 10 bases fitting TRBD2. The CDR3 extends over 15 amino acids. CDR1 is SNHLY, CDR2 FYNNEI, per germline. The V gene end was trimmed by 1 base and the J gene end by 7 bases; junction bases not matched to a gene: 7. For the CDR3, the DNA is TGTGCCAGCAGTGAAGTCCTAGCGGGAGTAGGAGAGCAGTACTTC. Its protein is CASSEVLAGVGEQYF.

The CDR3 is CASSVDGNTNQPQHF. The CDR3 bases are TGTGCCAGCAGCGTAGACGGGAACACGAATCAGCCCCAGCATTTT. This chain connects TRBV9 to TRBJ1-5; D remains ambiguous. Per germline, CDR1 SGDLS and CDR2 YYNGEE. CDR3 length equals 15 residues. The V end lost 0 bases, the J end lost 4 bases, and 11 bases lay between the germline ends.

CDR3 nucleotides: TGTGCCAGCACCTCCCGGGGGGACACCAACGAGCAGTACTTC. This gives the protein CASTSRGDTNEQYF. The chain recombines TRBV6-5 with TRBJ2-7; a weak D match, TRBD2 (7 bases). In germline, CDR1 is MNHEY, CDR2 SVGAGI. The CDR3 consists of 14 residues. V was cut by 7 bases and J by 5 bases, with 18 bases left in between.